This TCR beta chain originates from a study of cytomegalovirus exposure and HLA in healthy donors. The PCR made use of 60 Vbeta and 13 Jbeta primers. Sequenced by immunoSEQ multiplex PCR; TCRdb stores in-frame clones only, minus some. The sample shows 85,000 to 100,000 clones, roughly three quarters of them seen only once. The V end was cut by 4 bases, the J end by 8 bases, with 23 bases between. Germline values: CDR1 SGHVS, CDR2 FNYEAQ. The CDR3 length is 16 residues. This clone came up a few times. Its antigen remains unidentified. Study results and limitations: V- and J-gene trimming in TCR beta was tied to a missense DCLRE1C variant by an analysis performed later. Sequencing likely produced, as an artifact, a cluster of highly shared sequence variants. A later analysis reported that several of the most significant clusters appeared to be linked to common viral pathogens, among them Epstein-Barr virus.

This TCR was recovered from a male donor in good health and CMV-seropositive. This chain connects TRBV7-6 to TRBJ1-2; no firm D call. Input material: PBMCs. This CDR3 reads CASSSPYGSRGMGYTF. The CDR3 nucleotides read TGTGCCAGCAGCTCCCCTTATGGGAGCCGCGGGATGGGCTACACCTTC.